This passage covers 6 T cell receptor beta chains from one sample sequenced in a study of Graves' ophthalmopathy and Graves' hyperthyroidism. Using RNA transcripts, the TCR beta CDR3 regions were amplified. The first round was an RT-PCR with HTBI primers, and the second round was a multiplex PCR. TCRdb re-called the multiplex PCR reads through MiXCR, storing one row per CDR3 protein. The sample gives roughly 1.1 million distinct CDR3 sequences, less than 45% of which show up once; 11% is in the top ten. Material for sequencing was peripheral blood or thyroid tissue (not recorded which). The receptors originated from an adult man with Graves' hyperthyroidism.

There are a few counts of this clonotype. The chain links TRBV15 to TRBJ1-5; D uncertain. The CDR3 is 14 amino acids. Germline lookup yields CDR1 LNHNV and CDR2 YYDKDF (reference sequence). Trimming pared 8 bases from V and 0 bases from J, leaving 11 bases between. The CDR3 loop is CATERGTSNQPQHF. As DNA, the CDR3 is TGTGCCACCGAACGTGGAACTAGCAATCAGCCCCAGCATTTT. The variable domain in full, with the rest retrieved from reference TRBV15 and TRBJ1-5, is DAMVIQNPRYQVTQFGKPVTLSCSQTLNHNVMYWYQQKSSQAPKLLFHYYDKDFNNEADTPDNFQSRRPNTSFCFLDIRSPGLGDTAMYLCATERGTSNQPQHFGDGTRLSIL.

The chain uses TRBV7-2 and TRBJ2-2, with D perhaps TRBD2 (6 bases). The CDR3 consists of 14 residues. Trimming cost V 3 bases and J 9 bases, with 14 bases left between them. The germline V gene encodes CDR1 SGHTA and CDR2 FQGNSA. CDR3 nucleotides: TGTGCCAGCAGCTTTTCCGGAGGGAGTCGGGAGCTGTTTTTT. Translating it yields CASSFSGGSRELFF.

This clonotype was seen many times. DNA for the CDR3: TGTGCCAGCAGCTCTGGGGCACCCCTCCACTTT. This gives the protein CASSSGAPLHF. The gene calls are TRBV7-9 and TRBJ1-6, with no clear D. The V gene lost 4 bases and the J gene lost 11 bases, with 6 bases spanning the gap. This CDR3 comprises 11 residues. CDR1 is SEHNR and CDR2 is FQNEAQ in the germline V gene (reference sequence).

The chain recombines TRBV27 with TRBJ2-7; 8 bases agree with TRBD1. Germline V lookup: CDR1 MNHEY, CDR2 SMNVEV (reference sequence). The CDR3 runs 16 residues. After removal of 7 bases from V and 3 bases from J, the junction contained 14 bases not matched to a gene. CDR3 DNA sequence: TGTGCCAGCAAGCCCTCGTGGGGACAGGTGAACTACGAGCAGTACTTC. Its translation: CASKPSWGQVNYEQYF.

The V and J genes are TRBV7-9 and TRBJ1-2, with D unresolved. CDR3 size: 17 residues. The germline V gene encodes CDR1 SEHNR and CDR2 FQNEAQ (reference sequence). V was clipped by 2 bases and J by 0 bases, with 16 bases between them. CDR3 coding DNA: TGTGCCAGCAGCTTACCGGGCCCGGAGGGTCCTAACTATGGCTACACCTTC. Its protein is CASSLPGPEGPNYGYTF.

This clonotype has ten or more counts. This chain connects TRBV2 to TRBJ2-5; 8 bases line up with TRBD1. The ends lost 6 bases at V and 2 bases at J; junction bases unmatched: 8. Per germline, CDR1 SNHLY and CDR2 FYNNEI. CDR3 length: 15 amino acids. The CDR3 spells CASRKGQVLQETQYF. The CDR3 DNA sequence: TGTGCCAGCAGGAAGGGACAGGTTTTACAAGAGACCCAGTACTTC.